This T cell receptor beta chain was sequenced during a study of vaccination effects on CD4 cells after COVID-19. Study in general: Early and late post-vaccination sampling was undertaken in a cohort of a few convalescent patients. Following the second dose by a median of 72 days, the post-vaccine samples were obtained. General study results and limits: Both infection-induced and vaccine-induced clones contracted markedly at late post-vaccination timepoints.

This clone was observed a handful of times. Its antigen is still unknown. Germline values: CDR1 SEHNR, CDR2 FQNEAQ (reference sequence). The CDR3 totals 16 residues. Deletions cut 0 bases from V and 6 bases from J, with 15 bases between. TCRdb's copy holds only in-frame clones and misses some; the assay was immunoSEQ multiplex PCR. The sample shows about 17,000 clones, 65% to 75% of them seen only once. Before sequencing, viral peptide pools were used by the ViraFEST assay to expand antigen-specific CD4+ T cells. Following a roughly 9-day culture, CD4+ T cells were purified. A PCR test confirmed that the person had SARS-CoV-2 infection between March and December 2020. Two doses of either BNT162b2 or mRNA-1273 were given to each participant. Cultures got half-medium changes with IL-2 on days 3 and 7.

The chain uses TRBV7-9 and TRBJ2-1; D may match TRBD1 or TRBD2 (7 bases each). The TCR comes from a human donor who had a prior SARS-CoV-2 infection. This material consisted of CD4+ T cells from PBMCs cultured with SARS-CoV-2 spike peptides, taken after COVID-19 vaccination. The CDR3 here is CASSLAVGRGLNEQFF. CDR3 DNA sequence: TGTGCCAGCAGCTTAGCGGTAGGGAGGGGGCTCAATGAGCAGTTCTTC.